The rows below give T cell receptor beta chains drawn from one sample of a study of CD8+ T cells in alopecia areata. Sequenced by immunoSEQ multiplex PCR; TCRdb stores in-frame clones only, minus some. The repertoire holds approximately 300,000 clones, with 58% as singletons. The sample was CD4+ T cells sorted from blood, taken at week 24, from a patient treated with tofacitinib. Source of these receptors: a human donor with alopecia areata. The CDR3 runs from the conserved cysteine through the conserved F or W. The D gene is left open where the match is weak. Clone size is stated in some rows and not others, as once, few, many or a class when expanded.

clone_size d_call j_call v_call cdr3_nt cdr3_aa
few NA TRBJ1-2 TRBV12-5 TGTGCTAGTGGTCCCTCGGGATTAGGGGGCTACACCTTC CASGPSGLGGYTF
NA TRBD1 TRBJ2-7 TRBV6-5 TGTGCCAGCAGATTTAGATTAGGGACAGGTTACGAGCAGTACTTC CASRFRLGTGYEQYF
once NA TRBJ1-2 TRBV2 TGTGCCAGCAGTGTGGTGGTTTCCAACTATGGCTACACCTTC CASSVVVSNYGYTF
few TRBD1 TRBJ2-7 TRBV6-6 TGTGCCAGCATTCCGGGACAGGGGAACGAGCAGTACTTC CASIPGQGNEQYF
NA TRBD1 TRBJ2-7 TRBV5-4 TGTGCCAGCAGCAGGCCGGTAGGGGGCCGCCACGAGCAGTACTTC CASSRPVGGRHEQYF
NA TRBD1 TRBJ2-5 TRBV10-3 TGTGCCATCTCCCAAACAGGGGGGTCCCAAGAGACCCAGTACTTC CAISQTGGSQETQYF
NA TRBD1 TRBJ2-7 TRBV7-2 TGTGCCAGCTCTCTCCCGGGACAGGTCTACGAGCAGTACTTC CASSLPGQVYEQYF
few NA TRBJ1-6 TRBV7-8 TGTGCCAGCATGGGATATAATTCACCCCTCCACTTT CASMGYNSPLHF
few TRBD1 TRBJ1-5 TRBV30 TGTGCCTGGACCTCGGACAGGGATGTTCGGCCCCAGCATTTT CAWTSDRDVRPQHF
NA TRBD2 TRBJ2-3 TRBV6-6 TGTGCCAGCAGGCGGGGGGGAAGCACAGATACGCAGTATTTT CASRRGGSTDTQYF
NA NA TRBJ2-6 TRBV2 TGTGCCAGCAGTGAAGCGGGGGCAGGCTCTGGGGCCAACGTCCTGACTTTC CASSEAGAGSGANVLTF
NA NA TRBJ1-1 TRBV30 TGTGCCTGGAGTGTAATCGTGAACACTGAAGCTTTCTTT CAWSVIVNTEAFF
once NA TRBJ2-5 TRBV6-1 TGTGCCAGCAGAGACGAAGAGACCCAGTACTTC CASRDEETQYF
NA NA TRBJ2-3 TRBV5-6 TGTGCCAGCAACTGGCGAGGGGTCTACACAGATACGCAGTATTTT CASNWRGVYTDTQYF
NA NA TRBJ2-1 TRBV7-9 TGTGCCAGCAGCACTCTTTCAGGTTCGAGTGAGCAGTTCTTC CASSTLSGSSEQFF
few TRBD2 TRBJ2-2 TRBV11-1 TGTGCCAGCAGAATGAGACTAGCGGGGGATAGAACCGGGGAGCTGTTTTTT CASRMRLAGDRTGELFF
NA NA TRBJ2-7 TRBV5-1 TGCGCCAGCAGAAGGCTGGCTCAAACGTTCGAGCAGTACTTC CASRRLAQTFEQYF
NA NA TRBJ1-2 TRBV6-6 TGTGCCAGCAGCCCCACCCGGACACGAAACTATGGCTACACCTTC CASSPTRTRNYGYTF
once TRBD1 TRBJ1-5 TRBV5-1 TGCGCCAGCAGCTTGGAGGGACAGGATAATCAGCCCCAGCATTTT CASSLEGQDNQPQHF
NA TRBD1 TRBJ2-3 TRBV7-8 TGTGCCAGCAGCCCCCGGACAGGGGGTGCAGATACGCAGTATTTT CASSPRTGGADTQYF
NA TRBD2 TRBJ2-5 TRBV7-2 TGTGCCAGCAGCTTAAGCGGGGGCGCGCAAGAGACCCAGTACTTC CASSLSGGAQETQYF
NA NA TRBJ1-5 TRBV30 TGTGCCTGGAGTGTACGCGGGGCCATGAATCAGCCCCAGCATTTT CAWSVRGAMNQPQHF
NA NA TRBJ1-1 TRBV19 TGTGCCAGTAGTGAGTGGAACACTGAAGCTTTCTTT CASSEWNTEAFF
NA NA TRBJ1-2 TRBV28 TGTGCCAGCAAGGGCCAAACCTATGGCTACACCTTC CASKGQTYGYTF
NA NA TRBJ2-7 TRBV30 TGTGCCTGGAGTCCTCACTCCTACGAGCAGTACTTC CAWSPHSYEQYF
NA NA TRBJ2-6 TRBV7-9 TGTGCCAGCAGCTTAATCAGGAACTCTGGGGCCAACGTCCTGACTTTC CASSLIRNSGANVLTF
NA NA TRBJ1-2 TRBV29-1 TGCAGCGTTGAACGGCCGGTCTATGGCTACACCTTC CSVERPVYGYTF
NA TRBD1 TRBJ2-3 TRBV10-3 TGTGCCATCAGTATGGCGGGACAGGCTGCAGATACGCAGTATTTT CAISMAGQAADTQYF
NA NA TRBJ1-2 TRBV6-5 TGTGCCAGCAGCCGGGACCTTGGGGGCGGCTACACCTTC CASSRDLGGGYTF
few TRBD2 TRBJ2-1 TRBV7-3 TGTGCCAGCAGCTCGTCGGTTAGCGGGGGAGATGAGCAGTTCTTC CASSSSVSGGDEQFF
once NA TRBJ1-2 TRBV29-1 TGCAGCGTTTTGGGTAGTACCGAGGGCTATGGCTACACCTTC CSVLGSTEGYGYTF
NA NA TRBJ2-1 TRBV20-1 TGCAGTGCTAGAGATCGTCAGGTCCCGTTCTTC CSARDRQVPFF
NA TRBD1 TRBJ2-3 TRBV29-1 TGCAGCGTTGAATCCCTGACAGGGACGGGCACAGATACGCAGTATTTT CSVESLTGTGTDTQYF
NA NA TRBJ2-3 TRBV7-9 TGTGCCAGCAGCCGCCAACAAACAGATACGCAGTATTTT CASSRQQTDTQYF
NA TRBD1 TRBJ1-1 TRBV29-1 TGCAGCGCCATGGACAGGGGGAACACTGAAGCTTTCTTT CSAMDRGNTEAFF
NA NA TRBJ1-1 TRBV5-6 TGTGCCAGCAGTTTGTGGTGGAGGGACACTGAAGCTTTCTTT CASSLWWRDTEAFF